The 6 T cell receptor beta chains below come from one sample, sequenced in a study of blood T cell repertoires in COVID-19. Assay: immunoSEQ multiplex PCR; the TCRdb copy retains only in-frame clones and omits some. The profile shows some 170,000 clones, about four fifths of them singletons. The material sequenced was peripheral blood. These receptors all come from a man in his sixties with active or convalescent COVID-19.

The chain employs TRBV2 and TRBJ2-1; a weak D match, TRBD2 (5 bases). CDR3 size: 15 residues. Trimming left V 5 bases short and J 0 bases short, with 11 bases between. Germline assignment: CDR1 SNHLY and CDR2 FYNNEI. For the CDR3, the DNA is TGTGCCAGCAGTCTAGCCTCCCACTCCTACAATGAGCAGTTCTTC. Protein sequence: CASSLASHSYNEQFF.

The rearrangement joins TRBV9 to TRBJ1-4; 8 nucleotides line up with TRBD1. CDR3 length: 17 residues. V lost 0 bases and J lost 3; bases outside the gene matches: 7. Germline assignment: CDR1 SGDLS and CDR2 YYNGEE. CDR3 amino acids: CASSVAGGSVSNEKLFF. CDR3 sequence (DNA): TGTGCCAGCAGCGTAGCAGGGGGCTCCGTCTCTAATGAAAAACTGTTTTTT.

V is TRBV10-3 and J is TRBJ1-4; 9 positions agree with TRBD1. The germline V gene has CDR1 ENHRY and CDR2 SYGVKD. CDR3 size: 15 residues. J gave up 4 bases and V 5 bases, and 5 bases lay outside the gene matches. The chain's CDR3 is CAISSGQGLNEKLFF. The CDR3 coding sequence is TGTGCCATCAGTTCAGGACAGGGGCTTAATGAAAAACTGTTTTTT.

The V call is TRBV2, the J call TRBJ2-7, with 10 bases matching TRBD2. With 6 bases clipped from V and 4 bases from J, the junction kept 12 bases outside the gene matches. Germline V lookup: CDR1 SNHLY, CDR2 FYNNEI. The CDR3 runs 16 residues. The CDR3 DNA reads TGTGCCAGCAGCGGGGCACTAGCGGGAACGGGATACGAGCAGTACTTC. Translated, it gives CASSGALAGTGYEQYF.

The CDR3 loop is CASRSQGATNEKLFF. CDR3 bases: TGTGCCAGCAGATCGCAGGGGGCAACTAATGAAAAACTGTTTTTT. V is TRBV7-9 and J is TRBJ1-4, with 7 bases identical to TRBD1. CDR1 is SEHNR and CDR2 is FQNEAQ in the germline V gene (reference sequence). The CDR3 runs 15 residues. Losses at the gene ends were 6 bases for V and 0 bases for J; bases not matched to a gene: 4.

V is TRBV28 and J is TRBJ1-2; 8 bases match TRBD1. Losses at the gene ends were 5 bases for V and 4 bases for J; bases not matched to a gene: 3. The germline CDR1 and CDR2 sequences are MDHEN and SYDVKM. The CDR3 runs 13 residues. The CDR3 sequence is CASSITGGYGYTF. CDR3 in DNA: TGTGCCAGCAGTATAACAGGGGGCTATGGCTACACCTTC.